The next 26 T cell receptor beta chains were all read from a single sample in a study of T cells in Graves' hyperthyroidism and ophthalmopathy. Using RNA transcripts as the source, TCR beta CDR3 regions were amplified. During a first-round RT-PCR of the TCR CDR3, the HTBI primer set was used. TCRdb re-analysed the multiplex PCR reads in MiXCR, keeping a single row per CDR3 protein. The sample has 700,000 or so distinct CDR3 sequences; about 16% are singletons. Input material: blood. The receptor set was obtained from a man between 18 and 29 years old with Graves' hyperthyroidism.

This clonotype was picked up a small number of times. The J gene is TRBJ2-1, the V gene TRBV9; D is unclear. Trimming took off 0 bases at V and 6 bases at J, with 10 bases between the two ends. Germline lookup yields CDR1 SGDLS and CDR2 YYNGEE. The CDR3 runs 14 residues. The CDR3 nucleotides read TGTGCCAGCAGCGTAGGTCAAGCGAGCAATGAGCAGTTCTTC. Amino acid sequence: CASSVGQASNEQFF.

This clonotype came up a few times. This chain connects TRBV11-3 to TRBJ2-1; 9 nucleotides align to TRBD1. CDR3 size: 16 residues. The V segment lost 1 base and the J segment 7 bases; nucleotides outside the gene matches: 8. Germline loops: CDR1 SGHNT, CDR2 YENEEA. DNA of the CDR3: TGTGCCAGCAGCTTAGTTTCCGGACAGGGGCTGAATGAGCAGTTCTTC. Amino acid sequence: CASSLVSGQGLNEQFF.

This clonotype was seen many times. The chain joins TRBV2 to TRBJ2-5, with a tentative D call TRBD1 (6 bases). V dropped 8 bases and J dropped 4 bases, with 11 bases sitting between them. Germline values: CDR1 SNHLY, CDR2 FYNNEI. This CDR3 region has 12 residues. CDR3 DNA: TGTGCCAGCCGGACAGAATCAGAGACCCAGTACTTC. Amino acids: CASRTESETQYF. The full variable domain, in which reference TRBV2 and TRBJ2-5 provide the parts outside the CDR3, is EPEVTQTPSHQVTQMGQEVILRCVPISNHLYFYWYRQILGQKVEFLVSFYNNEISEKSEIFDDQFSVERPDGSNFTLKIRSTKLEDSAMYFCASRTESETQYFGPGTRLLVL.

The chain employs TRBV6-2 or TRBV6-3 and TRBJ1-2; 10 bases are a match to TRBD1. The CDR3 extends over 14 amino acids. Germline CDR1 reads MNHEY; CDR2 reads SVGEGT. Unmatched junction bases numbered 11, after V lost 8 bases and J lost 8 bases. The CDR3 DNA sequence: TGTGCCAGCCTATGGGACAGGGGACGGGTCGGCTACACCTTC. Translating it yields CASLWDRGRVGYTF.

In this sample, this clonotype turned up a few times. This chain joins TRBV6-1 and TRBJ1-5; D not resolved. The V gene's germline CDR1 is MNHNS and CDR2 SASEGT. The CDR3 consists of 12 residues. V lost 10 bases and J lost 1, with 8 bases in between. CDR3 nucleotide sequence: TGTGCCACCGGAATAAGCAATCAGCCCCAGCATTTT. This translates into CATGISNQPQHF.

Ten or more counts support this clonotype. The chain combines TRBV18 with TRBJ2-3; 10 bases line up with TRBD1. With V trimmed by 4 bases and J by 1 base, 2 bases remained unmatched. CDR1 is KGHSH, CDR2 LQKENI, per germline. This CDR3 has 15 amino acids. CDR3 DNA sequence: TGTGCCAGCTCACGTGGGACAGGGGGCACAGATACGCAGTATTTT. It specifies CASSRGTGGTDTQYF.

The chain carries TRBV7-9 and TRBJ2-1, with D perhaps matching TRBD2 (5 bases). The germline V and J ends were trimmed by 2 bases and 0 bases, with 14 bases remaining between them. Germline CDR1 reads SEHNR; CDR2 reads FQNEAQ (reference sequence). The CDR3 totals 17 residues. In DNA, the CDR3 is TGTGCCAGCAGCTTAATCTGGCGGGCCAGCTCCTACAATGAGCAGTTCTTC. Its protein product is CASSLIWRASSYNEQFF.

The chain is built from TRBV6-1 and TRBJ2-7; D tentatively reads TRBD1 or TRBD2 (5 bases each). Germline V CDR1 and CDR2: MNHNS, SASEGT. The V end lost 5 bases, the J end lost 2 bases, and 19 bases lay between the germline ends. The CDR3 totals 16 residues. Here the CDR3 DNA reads TGTGCCAGCAGTATCCATGGGGGAAATCCCGCCTACGAGCAGTACTTC. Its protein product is CASSIHGGNPAYEQYF.

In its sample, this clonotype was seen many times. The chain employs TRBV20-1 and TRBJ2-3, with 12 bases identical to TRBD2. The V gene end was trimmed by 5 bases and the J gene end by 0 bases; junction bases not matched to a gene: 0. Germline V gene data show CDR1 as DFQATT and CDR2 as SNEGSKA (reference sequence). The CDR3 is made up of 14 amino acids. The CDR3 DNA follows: TGCAGTGCTGGGACTAGCGGGAGCACAGATACGCAGTATTTT. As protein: CSAGTSGSTDTQYF.

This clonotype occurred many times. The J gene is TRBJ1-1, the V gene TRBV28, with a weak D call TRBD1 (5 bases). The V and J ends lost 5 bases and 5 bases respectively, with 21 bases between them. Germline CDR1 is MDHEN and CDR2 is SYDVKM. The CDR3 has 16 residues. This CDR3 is CASSPPAGGELTEAFF. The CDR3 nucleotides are TGTGCCAGCAGTCCACCCGCCGGGGGTGAGTTGACTGAAGCTTTCTTT. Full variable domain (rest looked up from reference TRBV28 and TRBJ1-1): DVKVTQSSRYLVKRTGEKVFLECVQDMDHENMFWYRQDPGLGLRLIYFSYDVKMKEKGDIPEGYSVSREKKERFSLILESASTNQTSMYLCASSPPAGGELTEAFFGQGTRLTVV.

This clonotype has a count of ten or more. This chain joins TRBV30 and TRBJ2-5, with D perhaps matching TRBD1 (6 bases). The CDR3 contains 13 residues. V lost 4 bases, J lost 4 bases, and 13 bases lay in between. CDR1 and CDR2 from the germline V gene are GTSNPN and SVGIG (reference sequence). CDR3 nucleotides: TGTGCCTGGACTAAGAAACAGGGAGAGACCCAGTACTTC. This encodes CAWTKKQGETQYF. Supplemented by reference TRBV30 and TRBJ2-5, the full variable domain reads SQTIHQWPATLVQPVGSPLSLECTVEGTSNPNLYWYRQAAGRGLQLLFYSVGIGQISSEVPQNLSASRPQDRQFILSSKKLLLSDSGFYLCAWTKKQGETQYFGPGTRLLVL.

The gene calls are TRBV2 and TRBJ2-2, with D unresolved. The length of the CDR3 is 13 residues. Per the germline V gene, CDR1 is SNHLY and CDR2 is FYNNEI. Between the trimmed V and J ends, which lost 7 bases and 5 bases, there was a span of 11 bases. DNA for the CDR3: TGTGCCAGCACAGTCGAAACGACCGGGGAGCTGTTTTTT. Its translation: CASTVETTGELFF.

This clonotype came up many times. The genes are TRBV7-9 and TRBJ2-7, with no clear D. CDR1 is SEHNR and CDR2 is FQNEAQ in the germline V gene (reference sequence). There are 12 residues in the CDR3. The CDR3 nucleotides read TGTGCGTCGGGTATCAGCACCTACGAGCAGTACTTC. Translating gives CASGISTYEQYF.

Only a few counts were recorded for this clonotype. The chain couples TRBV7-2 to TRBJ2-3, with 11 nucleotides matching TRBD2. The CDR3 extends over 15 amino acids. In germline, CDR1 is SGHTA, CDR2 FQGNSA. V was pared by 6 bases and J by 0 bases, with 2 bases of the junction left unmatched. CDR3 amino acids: CASRGLAASTDTQYF. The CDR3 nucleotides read TGTGCCAGCAGGGGACTAGCGGCTAGCACAGATACGCAGTATTTT. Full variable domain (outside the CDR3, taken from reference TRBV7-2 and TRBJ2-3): GAGVSQSPSNKVTEKGKDVELRCDPISGHTALYWYRQSLGQGLEFLIYFQGNSAPDKSGLPSDRFSAERTGGSVSTLTIQRTQQEDSAVYLCASRGLAASTDTQYFGPGTRLTVL.

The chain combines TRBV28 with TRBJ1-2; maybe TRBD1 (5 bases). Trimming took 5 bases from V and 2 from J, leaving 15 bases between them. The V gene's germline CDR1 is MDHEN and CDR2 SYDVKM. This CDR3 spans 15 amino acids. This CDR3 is CASSRTRQPNYGYTF. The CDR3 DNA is TGTGCCAGCAGTAGGACCCGACAGCCGAACTATGGCTACACCTTC.

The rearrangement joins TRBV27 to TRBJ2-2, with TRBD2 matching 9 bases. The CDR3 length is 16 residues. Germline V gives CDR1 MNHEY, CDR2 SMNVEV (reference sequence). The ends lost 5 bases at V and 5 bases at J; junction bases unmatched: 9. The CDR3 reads CASSLLIAGATGELFF. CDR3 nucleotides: TGTGCCAGCAGTCTCCTAATAGCGGGAGCGACCGGGGAGCTGTTTTTT.

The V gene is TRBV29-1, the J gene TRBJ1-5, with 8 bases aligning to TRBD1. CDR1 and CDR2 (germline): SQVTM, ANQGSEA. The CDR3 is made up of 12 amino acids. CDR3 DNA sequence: TGCTGCGGCAGACAGGGGAATCAGCCCCAGCATTTT. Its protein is CCGRQGNQPQHF.

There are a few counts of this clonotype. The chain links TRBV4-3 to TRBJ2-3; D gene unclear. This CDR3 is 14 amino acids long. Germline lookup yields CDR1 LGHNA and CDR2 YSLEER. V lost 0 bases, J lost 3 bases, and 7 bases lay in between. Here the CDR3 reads CASSQDLATDTQYF. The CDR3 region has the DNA TGCGCCAGCAGCCAAGACCTCGCGACAGATACGCAGTATTTT.

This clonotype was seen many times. CDR3 nucleotides: TGTGCCAGCAGTGAAATTGGTGGGCAAGGATATAGCAATCAGCCCCAGCATTTT. This codes for CASSEIGGQGYSNQPQHF. V usage is TRBV2 and J usage is TRBJ1-5; D is uncertain. Germline values: CDR1 SNHLY, CDR2 FYNNEI. V gave up 2 bases and J gave up 0 bases, with 17 bases separating them. CDR3 length: 18 residues.

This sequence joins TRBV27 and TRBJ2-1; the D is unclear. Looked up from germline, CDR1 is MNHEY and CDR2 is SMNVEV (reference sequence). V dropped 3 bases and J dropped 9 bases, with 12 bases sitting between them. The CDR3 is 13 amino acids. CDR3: CASSLKGNGEQFF. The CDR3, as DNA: TGTGCCAGCAGTTTGAAAGGGAACGGTGAGCAGTTCTTC.

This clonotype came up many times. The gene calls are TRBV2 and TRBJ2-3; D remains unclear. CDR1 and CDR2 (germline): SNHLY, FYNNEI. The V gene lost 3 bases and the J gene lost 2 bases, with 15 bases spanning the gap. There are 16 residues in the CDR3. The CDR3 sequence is CASSEGSAGSTDTQYF. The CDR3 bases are TGTGCCAGCAGTGAGGGTTCAGCCGGTTCCACAGATACGCAGTATTTT.

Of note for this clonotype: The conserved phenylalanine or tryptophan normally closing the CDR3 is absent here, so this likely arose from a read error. The CDR3 nucleotides read TGTGCCTGGAGTGTACTAAGGGTGGACACTGAAGCTTTCATT. Translating gives CAWSVLRVDTEAFI. The V and J genes are TRBV30 and TRBJ1-1; D ambiguous. The CDR3 loop spans 14 amino acids. V was pared by 0 bases and J by 3 bases, with 11 bases between. Per germline, CDR1 GTSNPN and CDR2 SVGIG (reference sequence).

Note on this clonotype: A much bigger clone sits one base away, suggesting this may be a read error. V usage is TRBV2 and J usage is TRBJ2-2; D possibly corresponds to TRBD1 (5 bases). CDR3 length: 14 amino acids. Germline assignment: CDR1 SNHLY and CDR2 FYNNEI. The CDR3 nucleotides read TGTGTCAGCAGCGAAGAACAGGCGACCGGGGAGCTGTTTTTT. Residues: CVSSEEQATGELFF.

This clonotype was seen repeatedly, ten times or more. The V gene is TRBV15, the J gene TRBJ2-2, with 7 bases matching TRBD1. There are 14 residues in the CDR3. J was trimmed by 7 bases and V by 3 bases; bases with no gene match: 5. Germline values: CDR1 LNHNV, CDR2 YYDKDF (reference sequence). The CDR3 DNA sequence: TGTGCCACCAGCAGCGAGCCAGGGGGCGGGGAGCTGTTTTTT. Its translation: CATSSEPGGGELFF.

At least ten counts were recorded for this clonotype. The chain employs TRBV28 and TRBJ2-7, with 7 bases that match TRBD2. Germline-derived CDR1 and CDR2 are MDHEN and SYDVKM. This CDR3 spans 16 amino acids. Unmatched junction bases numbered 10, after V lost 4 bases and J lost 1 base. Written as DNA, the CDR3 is TGTGCCAGCAGTTGGAACCTAGCGGACCTTTCCTACGAGCAGTACTTC. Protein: CASSWNLADLSYEQYF.

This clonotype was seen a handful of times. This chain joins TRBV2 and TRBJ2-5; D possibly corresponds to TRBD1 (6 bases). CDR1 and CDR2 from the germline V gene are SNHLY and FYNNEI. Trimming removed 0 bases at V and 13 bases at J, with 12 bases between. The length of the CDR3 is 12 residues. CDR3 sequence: CASSEAAGGGYF. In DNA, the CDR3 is TGTGCCAGCAGTGAAGCCGCTGGGGGCGGGTACTTC.